Here is one T cell receptor (beta chain) with its context. This sample was included in a study of beta chain features in type 1 diabetes. J lost 3 bases, V lost 6 bases, and 10 bases had no gene match. CDR1 LNHDA and CDR2 SQIVND come from the germline V gene (reference sequence). The CDR3 covers 18 residues. Expressed TCRB transcripts were sequenced because the isolated RNA had all been reverse transcribed beforehand. The table came from immunoSEQ multiplex PCR; TCRdb's copy has only in-frame clones and leaves some out. This table has approximately 120,000 clones, roughly 43% appearing once. The sequenced sample consisted of stem cell memory CD4+ T cells from blood. This chain uses TRBV19 with TRBJ2-1; 14 bases align to TRBD2. The receptor comes from a woman aged 18-30 years in good health. The CDR3 sequence is CASSSYGLAGGNYNEQFF. CDR3 nucleotides: TGTGCCAGTAGCAGCTACGGACTAGCGGGAGGTAACTACAATGAGCAGTTCTTC.